The clone carrying this TCR beta chain is a singleton in its sample. The sample originates from a study of shared clonotypes between healthy human individuals. The wider study: Ranging from 18 to 49 in age, donors were two women and a few men.

Produced via immunoSEQ multiplex PCR; TCRdb's table is partial and in-frame only. Here the sample spans about 2 million clones, approximately 95% being singletons. The CDR3 spans 12 residues. After removal of 5 bases from V and 9 bases from J, the junction contained 5 bases not matched to a gene. Germline assignment: CDR1 MDHEN and CDR2 SYDVKM. Sample: naive CD4+ T cells sorted from blood. Subset here: CD45RA+ positively selected. The chain recombines TRBV28 with TRBJ1-2, with 8 nucleotides matching TRBD1. This receptor was taken from a young man in good health. The CDR3 bases are TGTGCCAGCAGTGGGGACAGGTTGAGCTACACCTTC. Its translation: CASSGDRLSYTF.